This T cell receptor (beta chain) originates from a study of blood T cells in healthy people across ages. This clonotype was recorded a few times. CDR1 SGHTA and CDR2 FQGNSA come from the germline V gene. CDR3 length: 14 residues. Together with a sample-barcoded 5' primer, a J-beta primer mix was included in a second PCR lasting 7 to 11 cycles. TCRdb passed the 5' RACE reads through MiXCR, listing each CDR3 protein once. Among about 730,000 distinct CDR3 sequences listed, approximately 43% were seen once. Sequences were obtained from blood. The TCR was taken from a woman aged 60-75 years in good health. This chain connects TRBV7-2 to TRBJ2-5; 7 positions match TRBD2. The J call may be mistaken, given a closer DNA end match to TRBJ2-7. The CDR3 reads CASSLSRRGGEQYF. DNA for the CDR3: TGTGCCAGCAGCTTAAGCCGTCGCGGGGGCGAGCAGTACTTC.